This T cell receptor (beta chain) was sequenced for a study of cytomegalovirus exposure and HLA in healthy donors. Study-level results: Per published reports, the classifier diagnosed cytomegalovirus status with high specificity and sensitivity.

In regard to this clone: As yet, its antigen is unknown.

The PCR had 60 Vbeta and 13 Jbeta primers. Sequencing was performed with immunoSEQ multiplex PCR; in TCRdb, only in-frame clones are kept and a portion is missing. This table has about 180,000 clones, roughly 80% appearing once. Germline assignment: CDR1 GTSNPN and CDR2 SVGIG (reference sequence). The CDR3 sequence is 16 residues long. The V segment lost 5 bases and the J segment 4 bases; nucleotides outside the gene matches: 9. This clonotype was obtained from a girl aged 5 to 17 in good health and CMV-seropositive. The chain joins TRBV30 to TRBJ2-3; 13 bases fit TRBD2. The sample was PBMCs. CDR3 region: CAWSRTSGSYADTQYF. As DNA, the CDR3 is TGTGCCTGGTCCCGGACTAGCGGGAGTTACGCAGATACGCAGTATTTT.